This T cell receptor beta chain was profiled in a study of blood T cell repertoires in COVID-19. Study-level information: Collection of acute and convalescent COVID-19 samples took place in the United States, Italy and Spain.

Assay used: immunoSEQ multiplex PCR; TCRdb lists only in-frame clones, some missing. This repertoire shows over 60,000 clones, 70% to 80% found once; its top ten account for less than 25%. The CDR3 is 14 residues long. V was pared by 10 bases and J by 3 bases, with 8 bases of the junction left unmatched. The germline V gene encodes CDR1 ENHRY and CDR2 SYGVKD. The V gene is TRBV10-3, the J gene TRBJ1-2; TRBD1 aligns across 10 bases. Specimen: peripheral blood. The TCR sequence derives from a man older than 75 with active or convalescent COVID-19. This CDR3 is CATATGGDYYGYTF. The CDR3 nucleotides are TGTGCCACCGCGACAGGGGGCGATTACTATGGCTACACCTTC.